These 6 T cell receptor beta chains share one sample of origin, sequenced in a study of shared clonotypes between healthy human individuals (dated by TCRdb to the early 2020s). Library preparation employed the immunoSEQ multiplex PCR assay. The clones in this table, taken by TCRdb from immuneACCESS, are in-frame only. Not every clone is retained; where verified, under half of the shortfall comes from an unresolved V gene, and the cause of the rest is unknown. This sample gives 1.5 million to 1.9 million clones in total; approximately 98% of them show up just once. The ten most abundant clones make up about 0.4% of the sample. Sequences were obtained from naive CD4+ T cells sorted from blood. What this sample's cell subset or site label stands for: CD45RA+ positively selected. The source of these receptors is a man aged 30-40 years in good health.

The chain combines TRBV5-1 with TRBJ2-1; the D call may be TRBD1 or TRBD2 (5 bases each). Germline V gene sequence: CDR1 SGHRS, CDR2 YFSETQ. V was shortened by 4 bases and J by 7 bases, with 15 bases between the two germline ends. The CDR3 consists of 14 residues. Written as DNA, the CDR3 is TGCGCCAGCAGCCCCGCCGGGACCGTAAATGAGCAGTTCTTC. Amino acids: CASSPAGTVNEQFF. Filled out from reference TRBV5-1 and TRBJ2-1, the complete variable domain reads KAGVTQTPRYLIKTRGQQVTLSCSPISGHRSVSWYQQTPGQGLQFLFEYFSETQRNKGNFPGRFSGRQFSNSRSEMNVSTLELGDSALYLCASSPAGTVNEQFFGPGTRLTVL.

The rearrangement uses TRBV6-6 and TRBJ2-7, with no clear D. Trimming stripped 0 bases from V and 2 bases from J, with 8 bases between. The CDR3 runs to 14 residues. Germline CDR1 and CDR2: MNHNY and SVGAGI (reference sequence). This CDR3 reads CASSYSSIAYEQYF. The CDR3 DNA is TGTGCCAGCAGTTACTCGAGTATAGCCTACGAGCAGTACTTC.

The rearrangement joins TRBV18 to TRBJ2-7; TRBD1 matches 10 bases. In germline, CDR1 is KGHSH, CDR2 LQKENI. The CDR3 has 14 residues. The V and J ends lost 8 bases and 3 bases, in that order; junction bases with no gene match: 7. CDR3 sequence reads: CASRSTGGIYEQYF. The CDR3 region has the DNA TGTGCCAGCCGTTCGACAGGGGGCATCTACGAGCAGTACTTC.

The rearrangement joins TRBV5-8 to TRBJ2-7, with 10 bases that match TRBD2. Germline loops: CDR1 SGHTS, CDR2 YDEGEE. With 2 bases clipped from V and 3 bases from J, the junction kept 5 bases outside the gene matches. This CDR3 has 15 residues. The chain's CDR3 is CASSLGTSVYYEQYF. DNA for the CDR3: TGTGCCAGCAGCTTAGGGACTAGCGTCTACTACGAGCAGTACTTC.

The rearrangement links TRBV5-1 to TRBJ2-3; 13 bases map to TRBD2. From germline, CDR1 is SGHRS and CDR2 YFSETQ. V was pared by 0 bases and J by 1 base, with 8 bases of the junction left unmatched. The CDR3 loop spans 19 amino acids. DNA of the CDR3: TGCGCCAGCAGCTTGGGACTAGCGGGAGGAGTTGGGGGCACAGATACGCAGTATTTT. This codes for CASSLGLAGGVGGTDTQYF.

CDR3 residues: CASSPMLAGAGQETQYF. As DNA, the CDR3 is TGTGCCAGCTCACCAATGCTAGCGGGAGCGGGCCAAGAGACCCAGTACTTC. This sequence joins TRBV18 and TRBJ2-5, with 10 bases identical to TRBD2. Germline V gene lookup returns CDR1 KGHSH and CDR2 LQKENI. The length of the CDR3 is 17 residues. The V gene end was trimmed by 2 bases and the J gene end by 1 base; junction bases not matched to a gene: 7.